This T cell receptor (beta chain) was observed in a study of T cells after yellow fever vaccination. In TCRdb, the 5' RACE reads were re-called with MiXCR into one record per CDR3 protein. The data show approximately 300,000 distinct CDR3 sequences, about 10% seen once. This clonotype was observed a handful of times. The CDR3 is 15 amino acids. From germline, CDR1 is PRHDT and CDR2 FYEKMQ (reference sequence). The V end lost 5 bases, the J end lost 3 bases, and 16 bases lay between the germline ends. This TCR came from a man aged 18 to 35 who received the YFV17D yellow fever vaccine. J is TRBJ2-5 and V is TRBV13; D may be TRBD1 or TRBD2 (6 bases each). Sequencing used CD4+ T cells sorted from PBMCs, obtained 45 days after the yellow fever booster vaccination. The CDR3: CASSPSTGGEETQYF. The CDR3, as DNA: TGTGCCAGCAGCCCATCGACAGGAGGGGAAGAGACCCAGTACTTC.